This record concerns one TCR beta chain sequence. cDNA specific to TCR beta was made from 450 to 500 ng of total RNA, with a constant-region primer employed for priming. Amplification in three nested multiplex PCR rounds with slightly modified ARM-PCR gave rise to TCR beta libraries. TCRdb reprocessed the multiplex PCR reads via MiXCR and lists one record per CDR3 protein. Found here are roughly 100,000 distinct CDR3 sequences, roughly 85% of them singletons; the top ten hold more than 15%. Bulk tissue was left unsorted, and RNA and DNA were co-extracted from around 18-30 mg of it. This sample stems from a study of tumor-infiltrating lymphocytes in primary liver carcinoma. Sequenced sample: liver tumor tissue from sampling region 3. The subset here: tumor region T3, left-lateral pole. The receptor comes from a man aged 40-49 years with primary liver carcinoma and hepatitis B virus infection.

The CDR3, as DNA: TGTGCCAGCAAAGCGGGAGGGGCGCGACAAGAGGTCCAGTACTTC. Translating it yields CASKAGGARQEVQYF. This chain connects TRBV6-1 to TRBJ2-5; TRBD2 aligns across 10 bases. CDR1 and CDR2 (germline): MNHNS, SASEGT. V gave up 7 bases and J gave up 10 bases; unmatched junction bases: 15. The CDR3 is made up of 15 amino acids.